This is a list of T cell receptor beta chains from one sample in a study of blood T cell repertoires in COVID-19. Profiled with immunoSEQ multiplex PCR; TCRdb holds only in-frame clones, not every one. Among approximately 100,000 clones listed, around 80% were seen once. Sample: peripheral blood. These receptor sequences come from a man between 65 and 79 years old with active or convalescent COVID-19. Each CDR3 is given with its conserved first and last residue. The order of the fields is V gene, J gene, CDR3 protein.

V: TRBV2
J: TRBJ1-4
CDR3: CASTIRGAITNEKLFF

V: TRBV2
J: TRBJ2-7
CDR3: CASQRQGGYEQYF

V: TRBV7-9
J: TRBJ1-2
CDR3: CASSWDFYGYTF

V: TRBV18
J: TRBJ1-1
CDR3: CASSPGQHTEAFF

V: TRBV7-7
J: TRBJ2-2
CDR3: CASSSRRGPGELFF

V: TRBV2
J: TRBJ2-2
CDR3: CASSRPRDRVGTGELFF

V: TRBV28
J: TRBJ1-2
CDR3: CASSQQGIDGYTF

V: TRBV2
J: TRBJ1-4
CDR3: CASSDIQGEKLFF

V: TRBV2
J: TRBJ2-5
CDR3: CASMRGGSHQETQYF

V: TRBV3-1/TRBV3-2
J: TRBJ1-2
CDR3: CASSQDRDRGRGYTF

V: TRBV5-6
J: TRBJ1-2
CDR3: CASSLDQTGVYGYTF

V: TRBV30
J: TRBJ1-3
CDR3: CAWSVQSGAKRNTIYF

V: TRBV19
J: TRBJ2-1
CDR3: CASSPDRDAYNEQFF

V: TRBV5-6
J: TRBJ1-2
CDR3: CASSRGHGYTF

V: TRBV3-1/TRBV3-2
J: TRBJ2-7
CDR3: CASSQDYTAYEQYF

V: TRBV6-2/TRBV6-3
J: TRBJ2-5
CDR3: CASSLRESSETQYF